This T cell receptor (beta chain) was observed in a study of control samples from healthy donors and cancer patients. The table came from immunoSEQ multiplex PCR; TCRdb's copy has only in-frame clones and leaves some out. The sample yields about 86,000 clones, 85% to 90% seen once. Germline values: CDR1 SGHTA, CDR2 FQGNSA. CDR3 length: 18 residues. J gave up 3 bases and V 5 bases, and 12 bases lay outside the gene matches. The sequenced sample consisted of PBMCs. The clonotype was recovered from a woman aged 45-65 years with colorectal cancer. The rearrangement uses TRBV7-2 and TRBJ2-5; 13 nucleotides match TRBD2. The CDR3 here is CASSPRLAGGTTKETQYF. In DNA, the CDR3 is TGTGCCAGCAGCCCGAGACTAGCGGGGGGTACTACAAAAGAGACCCAGTACTTC.